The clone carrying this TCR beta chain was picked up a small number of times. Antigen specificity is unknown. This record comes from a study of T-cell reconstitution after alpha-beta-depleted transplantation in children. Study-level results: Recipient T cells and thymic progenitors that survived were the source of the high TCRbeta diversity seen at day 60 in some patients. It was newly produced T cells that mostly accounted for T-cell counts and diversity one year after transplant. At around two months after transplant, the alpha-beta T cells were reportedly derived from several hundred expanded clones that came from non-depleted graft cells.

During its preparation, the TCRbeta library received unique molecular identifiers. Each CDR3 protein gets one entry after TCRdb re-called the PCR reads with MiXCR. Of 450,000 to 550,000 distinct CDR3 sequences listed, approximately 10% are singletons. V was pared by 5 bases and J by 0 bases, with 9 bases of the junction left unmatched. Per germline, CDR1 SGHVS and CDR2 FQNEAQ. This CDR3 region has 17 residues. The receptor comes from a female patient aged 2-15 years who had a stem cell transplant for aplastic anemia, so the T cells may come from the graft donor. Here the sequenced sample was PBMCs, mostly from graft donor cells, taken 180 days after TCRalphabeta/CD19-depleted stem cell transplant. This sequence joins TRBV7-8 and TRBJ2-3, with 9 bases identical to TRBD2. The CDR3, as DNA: TGTGCCAGCAGCCCTAAATCTAGCGGGACGAGCACAGATACGCAGTATTTT. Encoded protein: CASSPKSSGTSTDTQYF.